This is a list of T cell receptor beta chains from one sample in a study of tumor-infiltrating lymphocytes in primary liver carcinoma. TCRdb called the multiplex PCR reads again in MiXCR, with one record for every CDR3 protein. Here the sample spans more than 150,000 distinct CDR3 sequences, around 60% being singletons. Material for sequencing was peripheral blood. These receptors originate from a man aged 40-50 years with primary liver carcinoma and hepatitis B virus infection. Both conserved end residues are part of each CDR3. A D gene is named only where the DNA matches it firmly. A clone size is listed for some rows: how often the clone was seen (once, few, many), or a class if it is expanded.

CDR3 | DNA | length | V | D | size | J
CASSQGVARDPTPEAFF | TGCGCCAGCAGCCAAGGGGTTGCCCGGGACCCCACTCCTGAAGCTTTCTTT | 17 | TRBV4-1 | - | few | TRBJ1-1
CASRLTDTAYEEYF | TGCGCCAGCAGGTTAACTGACACTGCCTACGAGGAATACTTC | 14 | TRBV11-2 | - | once | TRBJ2-7
CASSFFRGFDTGKNEQFF | TGTGCCAGCAGTTTTTTTCGGGGTTTTGACACAGGGAAGAATGAGCAGTTCTTC | 18 | TRBV12-3/TRBV12-4 | - | many | TRBJ2-1
CASSLGQGASNGYTF | TGTGCCAGCAGCCTTGGACAGGGGGCCAGCAATGGCTACACCTTC | 15 | TRBV13 | TRBD1 | - | TRBJ1-2
CASSLNEPGGQPQHF | TGTGCCAGCAGCTTAAACGAGCCTGGGGGTCAGCCCCAGCATTTT | 15 | TRBV7-9 | - | - | TRBJ1-5
CASSQDGDRDDQHF | TGCGCCAGCAGCCAAGACGGGGACAGGGACGATCAGCACTTC | 14 | TRBV4-1 | TRBD1 | - | TRBJ2-7
CASTNSGSQETQYF | TGTGCCAGCACCAATAGCGGGAGCCAAGAGACCCAGTACTTC | 14 | TRBV5-5 | TRBD2 | - | TRBJ2-5
CASGPTGAVNNEQSF | TGCGCCAGCGGCCCCACTGGGGCAGTAAACAATGAGCAGTCCTTC | 15 | TRBV5-1 | - | - | TRBJ2-1
CSVEDHRRLSLEQFF | TGCAGCGTTGAAGATCACAGGCGCTTGAGTTTGGAGCAGTTCTTC | 15 | TRBV29-1 | - | - | TRBJ2-1
CASSREIGSYNEQFF | TGTGCCAGCTCCAGGGAGATAGGCTCATACAATGAGCAGTTCTTC | 15 | TRBV7-9 | - | - | TRBJ2-1
CASSPGSVGIKLFF | TGTGCCAGCAGCCCAGGGAGCGTAGGAATCAAACTGTTTTTT | 14 | TRBV4-2 | - | many | TRBJ1-4
CASDPMTANYEQYF | TGTGCCAGCGATCCTATGACAGCTAACTACGAGCAGTACTTC | 14 | TRBV6-1 | - | - | TRBJ2-7
CSLGTGGNEQFF | TGCAGCCTCGGGACGGGCGGGAATGAGCAGTTCTTC | 12 | TRBV29-1 | - | many | TRBJ2-1
CASSSGTLTYEQYF | TGTGCCAGCAGCTCCGGGACTCTGACCTACGAGCAGTACTTC | 14 | TRBV6-2/TRBV6-3 | - | - | TRBJ2-7
CSVEEGASPLF | TGCAGCGTTGAGGAGGGGGCTAGCCCGCTCTTC | 11 | TRBV29-1 | - | - | TRBJ2-1
CASILFPGLAGDNEQFF | TGTGCCAGCATCCTTTTCCCGGGACTAGCGGGGGACAATGAGCAGTTCTTC | 17 | TRBV5-5 | TRBD2 | - | TRBJ2-1
CASSPIVGGYTF | TGTGCCAGCAGCCCGATAGTCGGGGGCTACACCTTC | 12 | TRBV7-9 | - | few | TRBJ1-2
CASSRTRGRETQYF | TGTGCCAGCAGTCGGACAAGGGGCAGGGAGACCCAGTACTTC | 14 | TRBV5-4 | - | - | TRBJ2-5
CACGRDRASFF | TGTGCCTGCGGAAGGGACAGGGCTTCTTTTTTT | 11 | TRBV30 | TRBD1 | - | TRBJ1-4
CVSSPVGGNEKLFF | TGTGTCAGCAGTCCGGTCGGGGGAAATGAAAAACTGTTTTTT | 14 | TRBV12-3/TRBV12-4 | - | - | TRBJ1-4
CASSRYLAGAGNEQFF | TGTGCCAGCAGCCGATATTTAGCGGGGGCGGGGAATGAGCAGTTCTTC | 16 | TRBV5-5 | TRBD2 | - | TRBJ2-1
CASSYPKSTDSNNEQFF | TGTGCCAGCAGTTACCCCAAATCGACAGACTCTAACAATGAGCAGTTCTTC | 17 | TRBV6-2/TRBV6-3 | - | - | TRBJ2-1
CASIFVDSNQRQHF | TGTGCCAGCATTTTCGTAGATAGCAATCAGCGCCAGCATTTT | 14 | TRBV12-3/TRBV12-4 | - | - | TRBJ1-5
CASSLQVSHEQYF | TGTGCCAGCAGCTTACAGGTTTCGCACGAGCAGTACTTC | 13 | TRBV7-9 | - | - | TRBJ2-7
CASSTGVGSYEQYF | TGTGCCAGCAGTACAGGGGTCGGGTCCTACGAGCAGTACTTC | 14 | TRBV6-5 | TRBD1 | - | TRBJ2-7
CASSLDGLAEETQYF | TGTGCCAGCAGCTTAGACGGACTAGCGGAAGAGACCCAGTACTTC | 15 | TRBV7-9 | TRBD2 | - | TRBJ2-5
CASSQGVAAIYNEQFF | TGTGCCAGCAGCCAAGGAGTAGCGGCCATCTACAATGAGCAGTTCTTC | 16 | TRBV4-2 | - | - | TRBJ2-1
CASTPWAANTEAFF | TGCGCCAGCACCCCGTGGGCAGCCAACACTGAAGCTTTCTTT | 14 | TRBV10-2 | - | - | TRBJ1-1
CACTEGTGIFGELFF | TGTGCCTGTACAGAGGGGACAGGCATCTTCGGGGAGCTGTTTTTT | 15 | TRBV6-2/TRBV6-3 | TRBD1 | - | TRBJ2-2
CASGPPPEKSGTIYDEQFF | TGTGCCAGCGGGCCTCCCCCGGAAAAAAGCGGGACCATCTACGATGAGCAGTTCTTC | 19 | TRBV6-1 | TRBD2 | - | TRBJ2-1
CASGSSPRETRPTGELFF | TGTGCTAGTGGTTCGAGTCCCCGGGAAACCCGCCCCACCGGGGAGCTGTTTTTT | 18 | TRBV12-5 | - | - | TRBJ2-2
CASSRGGGTSEGELFF | TGTGCCAGCAGCCGCGGGGGGGGGACCTCAGAAGGGGAGCTGTTTTTT | 16 | TRBV5-5 | TRBD2 | - | TRBJ2-2
CASRDNVYEQYF | TGTGCCAGCAGAGATAACGTCTACGAGCAGTACTTC | 12 | TRBV2 | - | - | TRBJ2-7
CASSLGQVDTRELFF | TGTGCCAGCAGCTTAGGACAGGTTGACACAAGGGAGCTGTTTTTT | 15 | TRBV11-3 | - | - | TRBJ2-2
CASSYSARADSPLHF | TGTGCCAGCAGTTACTCTGCCCGGGCGGATTCACCCCTCCACTTT | 15 | TRBV6-2/TRBV6-3 | - | few | TRBJ1-6
CASSYSQNTEAFF | TGTGCCAGCAGTTACTCGCAGAACACTGAAGCTTTCTTT | 13 | TRBV6-6 | - | - | TRBJ1-1
CASSLAFETQYF | TGTGCCAGCAGCTTAGCGTTTGAGACCCAGTACTTC | 12 | TRBV7-9 | - | few | TRBJ2-5
CASSWLGGLAGGHDGELFF | TGTGCCAGCAGTTGGTTGGGGGGACTAGCGGGAGGGCACGACGGGGAGCTGTTTTTT | 19 | TRBV12-3/TRBV12-4 | TRBD2 | - | TRBJ2-2
CASSFRLEGRAKNIQYF | TGTGCCAGCAGCTTTCGACTAGAGGGAAGGGCCAAAAACATTCAGTACTTC | 17 | TRBV11-2 | - | many | TRBJ2-4
CSTGTGLAGELFF | TGCAGCACCGGGACAGGGTTGGCCGGGGAGCTGTTTTTT | 13 | TRBV29-1 | TRBD1 | few | TRBJ2-2
CASRLTVAKNIQYF | TGTGCCAGCAGGCTGACAGTAGCCAAAAACATTCAGTACTTC | 14 | TRBV6-1 | - | - | TRBJ2-4
CASSLDISGHNEQYF | TGTGCCAGCAGCTTAGATATTAGCGGCCACAATGAGCAGTACTTC | 15 | TRBV11-2 | - | - | TRBJ2-7
CASSPYLGGGGAQYF | TGCGCCAGCAGCCCATACCTGGGTGGTGGAGGGGCCCAGTACTTC | 15 | TRBV4-1 | - | - | TRBJ2-5
CASSDYRAGYPF | TGTGCCAGCAGTGACTACAGGGCTGGCTACCCCTTC | 12 | TRBV6-1 | - | - | TRBJ1-2
CASSEASSGRAWGTDTQYF | TGTGCCAGCAGTGAAGCGAGTAGCGGGAGGGCCTGGGGCACAGATACGCAGTATTTT | 19 | TRBV6-1 | TRBD2 | - | TRBJ2-3
CASSTRVAGISPLHF | TGCGCCAGCAGCACACGGGTGGCTGGTATTTCACCCCTCCACTTT | 15 | TRBV4-1 | - | few | TRBJ1-6
CASSSPAGTSYEQYF | TGTGCCAGCAGTTCGCCGGCGGGGACATCCTACGAGCAGTACTTC | 15 | TRBV6-5 | - | few | TRBJ2-7
CAISESEGDSSGNTIYF | TGTGCCATCAGTGAGTCAGAGGGGGACAGCTCTGGAAACACCATATATTTT | 17 | TRBV10-3 | TRBD1 | - | TRBJ1-3
CSAGGLDEYEQYF | TGCAGCGCTGGGGGACTAGACGAATACGAGCAGTACTTC | 13 | TRBV29-1 | TRBD2 | - | TRBJ2-7
CASSLKGGLTNQPQHF | TGTGCCAGCAGCCTAAAAGGGGGACTGACGAATCAGCCCCAGCATTTT | 16 | TRBV11-2 | - | few | TRBJ1-5
CANTKWDRDYEQYF | TGTGCCAACACCAAATGGGACAGGGACTACGAGCAGTACTTC | 14 | TRBV6-5 | TRBD1 | - | TRBJ2-7
CASSWTLAGKNEQYF | TGTGCCAGCAGTTGGACGTTAGCGGGAAAGAACGAGCAGTACTTC | 15 | TRBV5-6 | TRBD2 | few | TRBJ2-7
CASSVGAVAGPIQYF | TGTGCCAGTTCCGTAGGGGCTGTCGCCGGACCGATTCAGTACTTC | 15 | TRBV28 | - | - | TRBJ2-4
CASSPMRYNGETQYF | TGTGCCAGCAGTCCCATGAGGTACAATGGAGAGACCCAGTACTTC | 15 | TRBV6-5 | - | - | TRBJ2-5
CASILAGGRVDEQFF | TGTGCCAGCATCCTAGCGGGGGGGCGAGTTGATGAGCAGTTCTTC | 15 | TRBV7-8 | TRBD2 | - | TRBJ2-1